Listed here are 18 T cell receptor beta chains from one sample, sequenced in a study of early T cells in non-severe SARS-CoV-2 infection. TCRdb independently ran MiXCR on the 5' RACE reads; one entry per CDR3 protein. The sample lists about 22,000 distinct CDR3 sequences, around 3.5% occurring once. Sequenced: whole blood. These receptors were collected from an adult who was a healthcare worker with PCR-confirmed SARS-CoV-2 infection or an uninfected control (not recorded which).

In its sample, this clonotype was seen many times. The rearrangement joins TRBV7-6 to TRBJ1-1; TRBD1 matches 7 bases. Germline CDR1 SGHVS, CDR2 FNYEAQ. The CDR3 has 16 residues. The junction had 5 bases not matched to a gene; V was cut back by 1 base and J by 0 bases. The CDR3 DNA follows: TGTGCCAGCAGCTTAGGACAGGGACGGCTGAACACTGAAGCTTTCTTT. It specifies CASSLGQGRLNTEAFF.

This clonotype was recorded a few times. The J gene is TRBJ1-1, the V gene TRBV29-1; TRBD1 matches 8 bases. Germline CDR1 SQVTM, CDR2 ANQGSEA. The length of the CDR3 is 13 residues. The DNA for the CDR3 is TGCACCTTAGACGGACAGGGGAACACTGAAGCTTTCTTT. This encodes CTLDGQGNTEAFF.

This clonotype has at least ten counts. V usage is TRBV18 and J usage is TRBJ1-1, with TRBD1 matching 9 bases. The CDR3 is 17 amino acids. Germline V gene data show CDR1 as KGHSH and CDR2 as LQKENI. With V trimmed by 3 bases and J by 1 base, 9 bases remained unmatched. The CDR3 region is CASSPGQGNPRNTEAFF. CDR3 DNA sequence: TGTGCCAGCTCACCGGGACAGGGCAACCCCAGGAACACTGAAGCTTTCTTT.

This clonotype was recorded many times. This chain links TRBV29-1 with TRBJ2-3, with D perhaps matching TRBD1 or TRBD2 (5 bases each). V gave up 2 bases and J gave up 10 bases, with 16 bases separating them. Germline V gives CDR1 SQVTM, CDR2 ANQGSEA. There are 13 residues in the CDR3. The CDR3 DNA follows: TGCAGCGTTGAACCGGGACGGGCCAGTGCGCAGTATTTT. Protein sequence: CSVEPGRASAQYF.

This clonotype showed up many times. The chain combines TRBV5-1 with TRBJ1-3; possibly TRBD1 for D (6 bases). Trimming shortened V by 0 bases and J by 2 bases, and 6 bases separated the two germline ends. The CDR3 sequence is 14 residues long. Germline V gives CDR1 SGHRS, CDR2 YFSETQ. Here the CDR3 reads CASSLGTAGNTIYF. The DNA for the CDR3 is TGCGCCAGCAGCTTGGGGACAGCTGGAAACACCATATATTTT.

The sample holds many counts of this clonotype. The chain couples TRBV9 to TRBJ2-1; TRBD1 matches 7 bases. Per germline, CDR1 SGDLS and CDR2 YYNGEE. Trimming at V came to 0 bases and at J to 0 bases, leaving 3 bases not matched to a gene. The CDR3 runs 16 residues. The CDR3 bases are TGTGCCAGCAGCGTAGACGGGGACAGCTCCTACAATGAGCAGTTCTTC. It yields the protein CASSVDGDSSYNEQFF.

As concerns this clonotype: A much more abundant neighbour one base away suggests this may be a read error. In this CDR3 the conserved last residue, phenylalanine or tryptophan, is missing, so a read error is likely. This sequence joins TRBV5-1 and TRBJ2-3; D gene unclear. Germline CDR1 is SGHRS and CDR2 is YFSETQ. CDR3 length: 12 amino acids. Trimming left V 6 bases short and J 5 bases short, with 10 bases between. The CDR3 sequence: CASTTNGDTQYS. For the CDR3, the DNA is TGCGCCAGCACCACGAACGGAGATACGCAGTATTCT.

This clonotype has ten or more counts. DNA of the CDR3: TGTGCCAGCTCACCAGGGAGGGGAGATCAGCCCCAGCATTTT. This sequence encodes CASSPGRGDQPQHF. V gene TRBV18 combines with J gene TRBJ1-5, with a possible D match to TRBD1 (5 bases). V was trimmed by 2 bases and J by 5 bases, leaving 10 bases between them. The CDR3 is 14 residues long. The germline V gene encodes CDR1 KGHSH and CDR2 LQKENI.

In DNA form, the CDR3 reads TGTGCCAGCAGTGCGGGACAGTTCGGGTCCTACGAGCAGTACTTC. This encodes CASSAGQFGSYEQYF. The chain has TRBV6-1 and TRBJ2-7; 7 nucleotides line up with TRBD1. The trim removed 4 bases at V and 1 base at J, leaving 7 bases unmatched. The CDR3 has 15 amino acids. Germline values: CDR1 MNHNS, CDR2 SASEGT.

This clonotype was observed many times. The rearrangement joins TRBV2 to TRBJ2-3; 14 bases align to TRBD2. CDR1 is SNHLY, CDR2 FYNNEI, per germline. The CDR3 spans 17 residues. Trimming took 4 bases from V and 4 from J; bases not matched to a gene: 7. Here the CDR3 reads CASSALRLAGGPDTQYF. In nucleotides, the CDR3 is TGTGCCAGCAGTGCGCTTCGACTAGCGGGAGGGCCAGATACGCAGTATTTT.

This clonotype was observed at least ten times. V and J are TRBV9 and TRBJ2-3; 7 positions match TRBD2. The CDR3 length is 17 residues. V trimming: 3 bases; J trimming: 2 bases; junction bases outside the gene matches: 12. Germline lookup yields CDR1 SGDLS and CDR2 YYNGEE. The CDR3 sequence is CASSAAGAGRHTDTQYF. Written as DNA, the CDR3 is TGTGCCAGCAGCGCGGCTGGAGCGGGACGGCACACAGATACGCAGTATTTT. Using reference TRBV9 and TRBJ2-3 for the parts outside the CDR3, the full variable domain is DSGVTQTPKHLITATGQRVTLRCSPRSGDLSVYWYQQSLDQGLQFLIQYYNGEERAKGNILERFSAQQFPDLHSELNLSSLELGDSALYFCASSAAGAGRHTDTQYFGPGTRLTVL.

There are many counts of this clonotype. The V gene is TRBV6-2 or TRBV6-3, the J gene TRBJ2-5; TRBD1 is a possible D gene (5 bases). This CDR3 is 14 amino acids long. V lost 2 bases, J lost 3 bases, and 10 bases lay in between. The germline CDR1 and CDR2 sequences are MNHEY and SVGEGT. The CDR3 DNA follows: TGTGCCAGCAGTTACGCGACAGACAAAGAGACCCAGTACTTC. Translating it yields CASSYATDKETQYF.

This clonotype was recorded a few times. The V and J genes are TRBV7-2 and TRBJ2-5, with D tentatively TRBD1 (6 bases). The CDR3 loop spans 14 amino acids. Germline values: CDR1 SGHTA, CDR2 FQGNSA. V dropped 5 bases and J dropped 1 base, with 11 bases sitting between them. The CDR3 is CASSGQRVQETQYF. Written as DNA, the CDR3 is TGTGCCAGCAGCGGACAGAGAGTCCAAGAGACCCAGTACTTC.

Many counts were recorded for this clonotype. The V call is TRBV25-1, the J call TRBJ1-5; tentatively, D is TRBD1 (5 bases). V was cut by 4 bases and J by 5 bases, with 12 bases left in between. The CDR3 extends over 14 amino acids. CDR1 is MGHDK, CDR2 SYGVNS, per germline. In DNA, the CDR3 is TGTGCCAGCAGTGCGGCAGGGAGGCATCAGCCCCAGCATTTT. Its translation is CASSAAGRHQPQHF.

This clonotype was seen a few times. CDR3 loop: CASSMGLSYEQYF. For the CDR3, the DNA is TGTGCCAGCAGCATGGGACTCTCCTACGAGCAGTACTTC. The chain is built from TRBV6-2 or TRBV6-3 and TRBJ2-7; perhaps TRBD2 as D (6 bases). Deletions cut 6 bases from V and 0 bases from J, with 9 bases between. Germline V gene lookup returns CDR1 MNHEY and CDR2 SVGEGT. The CDR3 runs to 13 residues.

This clonotype was seen at least ten times. The rearrangement joins TRBV5-6 to TRBJ1-6, with D perhaps matching TRBD1 (5 bases). Germline assignment: CDR1 SGHDT and CDR2 YYEEEE. The CDR3 totals 15 residues. With 1 base removed from V and 6 bases from J, the gap between germline ends came to 11 bases. The CDR3 DNA sequence: TGTGCCAGCAGCTTGACGGGGGTCAGTAATTCACCCCTCCACTTT. Translating it yields CASSLTGVSNSPLHF.

This clonotype was detected many times. The chain employs TRBV5-1 and TRBJ1-2; D possibly corresponds to TRBD1 (5 bases). Germline V gives CDR1 SGHRS, CDR2 YFSETQ. This CDR3 has 14 residues. Trimming left V 3 bases short and J 2 bases short, with 11 bases between. CDR3 DNA: TGCGCCAGCAGCTCACGGACACCAAACTATGGCTACACCTTC. It specifies CASSSRTPNYGYTF.

This clonotype was found many times. One end of the junction varies from germline; a read error may be responsible. The genes are TRBV3-1 and TRBJ2-7, with a possible D match to TRBD2 (6 bases). The CDR3 is 14 residues long. In germline, CDR1 is LGHDT, CDR2 YNNKEL (reference sequence). The CDR3 DNA is TGTGCCAGCAGTCAAGTGCCGGGGGCCTACGAGCAGTACTTC. This sequence encodes CASSQVPGAYEQYF.